Shown below are 16 T cell receptor beta chains from a single sample sequenced in a study of blood T cell repertoires in COVID-19. Using immunoSEQ multiplex PCR, the repertoire was profiled, and TCRdb retains in-frame clones only, with some absent. The table records approximately 390,000 clones, 88% of them present only once. The sequenced sample consisted of PBMCs or T cells enriched from blood (not recorded which). These receptors all stem from a middle-aged woman with acute COVID-19.

This chain joins TRBV5-1 and TRBJ1-4; D is ambiguous. The germline CDR1 and CDR2 sequences are SGHRS and YFSETQ. CDR3 length: 16 residues. Trimming cost V 4 bases and J 4 bases, with 17 bases left between them. The CDR3 loop reads CASSPTTTPYNEKLFF. The CDR3 DNA follows: TGCGCCAGCAGCCCGACCACGACACCGTATAATGAAAAACTGTTTTTT.

This clone has a handful of counts. The chain recombines TRBV10-3 with TRBJ1-1, with 7 bases lining up with TRBD1. The CDR3 is 14 residues long. The V gene end was trimmed by 10 bases and the J gene end by 1 base; junction bases not matched to a gene: 9. Germline CDR1 reads ENHRY; CDR2 reads SYGVKD. This CDR3 is CATNPGQKNTEAFF. CDR3 DNA sequence: TGTGCCACTAATCCGGGACAGAAGAACACTGAAGCTTTCTTT.

This clone was seen only once. This chain joins TRBV9 and TRBJ2-1; 8 bases are a match to TRBD2. The germline V gene encodes CDR1 SGDLS and CDR2 YYNGEE. V shed 4 bases, J shed 6 bases, and the junction held 6 bases outside the gene matches. This CDR3 has 14 residues. CDR3 sequence reads: CASSSRTSSNEQFF. CDR3 nucleotides: TGTGCCAGCAGCTCCCGGACTAGCAGCAATGAGCAGTTCTTC.

The rearrangement links TRBV7-2 to TRBJ2-7; D might be TRBD1 (5 bases). The germline CDR1 and CDR2 sequences are SGHTA and FQGNSA. This CDR3 contains 14 residues. The germline V and J ends were trimmed by 5 bases and 3 bases, with 14 bases remaining between them. This CDR3 reads CASSQGPWGYEQYF. The CDR3 DNA follows: TGTGCCAGCAGCCAGGGCCCTTGGGGCTACGAGCAGTACTTC.

This clone was seen only once. V gene TRBV5-5 combines with J gene TRBJ1-2, with TRBD1 identical over 9 bases. CDR1 is SGHKS and CDR2 is YYEKEE in the germline V gene (reference sequence). CDR3 length: 13 amino acids. The J segment lost 8 bases and the V segment lost 3 bases, leaving 5 bases of the junction unmatched. The CDR3 sequence is CASSWDRVGGYTF. CDR3 in DNA: TGTGCCAGCAGCTGGGACAGGGTAGGCGGCTACACCTTC. The full variable domain, in which reference TRBV5-5 and TRBJ1-2 provide the parts outside the CDR3, is DAGVTQSPTHLIKTRGQQVTLRCSPISGHKSVSWYQQVLGQGPQFIFQYYEKEERGRGNFPDRFSARQFPNYSSELNVNALLLGDSALYLCASSWDRVGGYTFGSGTRLTVV.

Here the CDR3 DNA reads TGTGCCAGCAGCCCCCAGGGGGCAGGGGAGCCCGGGGAGCTGTTTTTT. This sequence encodes CASSPQGAGEPGELFF. This chain uses TRBV9 with TRBJ2-2, with 8 bases identical to TRBD1. With 4 bases clipped from V and 6 bases from J, the junction kept 11 bases outside the gene matches. The length of the CDR3 is 16 residues. Germline V CDR1 and CDR2: SGDLS, YYNGEE.

The chain carries TRBV30 and TRBJ1-6; 8 nucleotides agree with TRBD1. J was trimmed by 9 bases and V by 2 bases; bases with no gene match: 6. The length of the CDR3 is 14 residues. Germline V CDR1 and CDR2: GTSNPN, SVGIG (reference sequence). CDR3 DNA sequence: TGTGCCTGGAGTATAGGACAGGGAGGTTCACCCCTCCACTTT. It encodes CAWSIGQGGSPLHF.

The gene calls are TRBV12-5 and TRBJ1-3, with 8 bases identical to TRBD1. J was trimmed by 5 bases and V by 1 base; bases with no gene match: 7. The CDR3 spans 16 residues. Germline V gives CDR1 LGHNT, CDR2 FRNRAP. CDR3 protein: CASGLAGQGGRNTIYF. DNA for the CDR3: TGTGCTAGTGGTTTGGCTGGACAGGGCGGTAGAAACACCATATATTTT.

The rearrangement uses TRBV6-5 and TRBJ1-4; possible D gene TRBD1, 6 bases. Germline V gene lookup returns CDR1 MNHEY and CDR2 SVGAGI. The CDR3 has 14 amino acids. V was trimmed by 8 bases and J by 4 bases, leaving 14 bases between them. The chain's CDR3 is CASRLGQYNEKLFF. CDR3 nucleotides: TGTGCCAGCCGACTCGGACAGTATAATGAAAAACTGTTTTTT.

This clone was seen only once. The chain employs TRBV24-1 and TRBJ2-3; D not resolved. The CDR3 sequence is 14 residues long. The V and J ends lost 4 bases and 7 bases respectively, with 14 bases between them. Looked up from germline, CDR1 is KGHDR and CDR2 is SFDVKD. CDR3 amino acids: CATSEAGPLYTQYF. In DNA form, the CDR3 reads TGTGCCACCAGTGAGGCTGGCCCTCTGTATACGCAGTATTTT.

The rearrangement uses TRBV19 and TRBJ2-2; tentative D call: TRBD2 (6 bases). Trimming took off 10 bases at V and 0 bases at J, with 15 bases between the two ends. The CDR3 sequence is 15 residues long. Germline values: CDR1 LNHDA, CDR2 SQIVND (reference sequence). CDR3 sequence: CATHRGIPNTGELFF. Here the CDR3 DNA reads TGTGCCACCCATCGGGGGATTCCGAACACCGGGGAGCTGTTTTTT.

The V and J genes are TRBV11-2 and TRBJ1-6; tentatively, D is TRBD1 (6 bases). Germline V gene data show CDR1 as SGHAT and CDR2 as FQNNGV. V lost 3 bases and J 10 bases, leaving 13 bases between the germline ends. The length of the CDR3 is 14 residues. The CDR3 DNA follows: TGTGCCAGCAGCTTCCCAGGGGCCCAGTCACCCCTCCACTTT. This sequence encodes CASSFPGAQSPLHF.

V usage is TRBV3-1 (or the pseudogene TRBV3-2) and J usage is TRBJ1-2; TRBD1 is a possible D gene (5 bases). V was trimmed by 1 base and J by 2 bases, leaving 17 bases between them. The CDR3 is 17 residues long. Germline loops: CDR1 LGHDT, CDR2 YNNKEL (reference sequence). For the CDR3, the DNA is TGTGCCAGCAGCCAAGTTTCGGCAGGGTATTTGAACTATGGCTACACCTTC. Translation gives CASSQVSAGYLNYGYTF.

This clone was seen a few times. The chain links TRBV5-6 to TRBJ1-1; no clear D. The length of the CDR3 is 13 residues. Trimming removed 0 bases at V and 1 base at J, with 4 bases between. Germline V lookup: CDR1 SGHDT, CDR2 YYEEEE. The CDR3 protein is CASSLASNTEAFF. CDR3 DNA sequence: TGTGCCAGCAGCTTGGCCTCGAACACTGAAGCTTTCTTT.

In DNA form, the CDR3 reads TGCGCCAGCAGCTCCGGACAGGGAGACTACGAGCAGTACTTC. Translating gives CASSSGQGDYEQYF. The rearrangement links TRBV5-1 to TRBJ2-7; 8 bases map to TRBD1. This CDR3 spans 14 amino acids. CDR1 is SGHRS, CDR2 YFSETQ, per germline. With V trimmed by 3 bases and J by 3 bases, 5 bases remained unmatched.

The V and J genes are TRBV2 and TRBJ1-2; TRBD1 matches 9 bases. Germline V lookup: CDR1 SNHLY, CDR2 FYNNEI. This CDR3 has 18 residues. After removal of 5 bases from V and 4 bases from J, the junction contained 17 bases not matched to a gene. The CDR3 loop is CASSTRPGQGGASYGYTF. Here the CDR3 DNA reads TGTGCCAGCAGTACCCGACCGGGACAGGGTGGGGCTAGCTATGGCTACACCTTC.